The subject of this entry is one TCR beta chain. The data originate from a study of shared clonotypes between healthy human individuals. The CDR3 length is 17 residues. The germline V gene has CDR1 SGHTA and CDR2 FQGNSA. With V trimmed by 3 bases and J by 7 bases, 10 bases remained unmatched. The method was immunoSEQ multiplex PCR; TCRdb's version includes in-frame clones alone and lacks a portion of them. The sample holds a few hundred thousand clones; roughly 85% are singletons and the top ten take 12%. Input material: PBMCs. V gene TRBV7-2 combines with J gene TRBJ2-1; TRBD2 aligns across 12 bases. The sequence was obtained from a woman aged 40-49 years in good health. Some clones in this sample may be carry-over from other donors' samples. The CDR3 reads CASSFSPTSGSGNEQFF. In DNA, the CDR3 is TGTGCCAGCAGCTTCTCCCCGACTAGCGGGAGTGGTAATGAGCAGTTCTTC.